This TCR beta chain was captured by sequencing in a study of beta chain features in type 1 diabetes. This clone was detected only a few times. Its antigen is currently unknown. A junction end diverges from the germline sequence, so it may reflect a read error. Whole-study findings and limits: In all four CD4+ subsets, TCRB CDR3 length was significantly, moderately reduced in type 1 diabetes.

Expressed TCRB transcripts were sequenced after all isolated RNA was converted to cDNA. The method was immunoSEQ multiplex PCR; TCRdb's version includes in-frame clones alone and lacks a portion of them. The repertoire holds 250,000 to 300,000 clones, approximately 8.1% seen once, with roughly 1% in the top ten. This CDR3 is 13 amino acids long. Germline CDR1 is SQVTM and CDR2 is ANQGSEA. The chain carries TRBV29-1 and TRBJ2-5, with 7 bases fitting TRBD2. The source is a young woman in good health. The sample comprised central memory CD4+ T cells from blood. CDR3 coding DNA: TGCAGCGGTGAAATCAGTAGCGGGGAGACCCAGTACTTC. It encodes CSGEISSGETQYF.